These 28 T cell receptor beta chains originate from one sample sequenced in a study of blood T cell repertoires in COVID-19. Some clones are missing from TCRdb's copy, which holds only in-frame ones; the method was immunoSEQ multiplex PCR. The sample lists some 530,000 clones, about nine tenths seen once, with more than 7.5% in the top ten. Sequences were obtained from PBMCs or T cells enriched from blood (not recorded which). The receptors here all came from a woman aged 55-75 years who had recovered from COVID-19.

The chain links TRBV5-1 to TRBJ2-7; TRBD2 is a possible D gene (5 bases). This CDR3 region has 15 residues. Trimming took 0 bases from V and 4 from J, leaving 14 bases between them. CDR1 SGHRS and CDR2 YFSETQ come from the germline V gene. This CDR3 reads CASSLVPGSEYEQYF. In nucleotides, the CDR3 is TGCGCCAGCAGCTTGGTCCCGGGAAGCGAGTACGAGCAGTACTTC.

The J gene is TRBJ2-2, the V gene TRBV5-1; 10 nucleotides line up with TRBD2. CDR3 length: 21 amino acids. V lost 1 base and J lost 4; bases outside the gene matches: 19. Germline CDR1 SGHRS, CDR2 YFSETQ. CDR3 bases: TGCGCCAGCAGCTTGAGCCTCGGGCTAGCGGGGGCCCCACCGGGCACCGGGGAGCTGTTTTTT. Protein: CASSLSLGLAGAPPGTGELFF.

V is TRBV7-2 and J is TRBJ1-2, with D possibly being TRBD1 (5 bases). Germline CDR1 and CDR2: SGHTA and FQGNSA. The CDR3 runs to 12 residues. Trimming removed 3 bases from V and 13 bases from J, with 15 bases in between. CDR3 residues: CASSFITGHPTF. As DNA, the CDR3 is TGTGCCAGCAGCTTTATCACAGGACATCCCACCTTC.

The V call is TRBV9, the J call TRBJ1-3, with 7 bases aligning to TRBD1. CDR3 size: 15 residues. Looked up from germline, CDR1 is SGDLS and CDR2 is YYNGEE. J was trimmed by 4 bases and V by 0 bases; bases with no gene match: 4. Here the CDR3 DNA reads TGTGCCAGCAGCGTAGTAGGGGGCCGGGGAAACACCATATATTTT. Protein: CASSVVGGRGNTIYF. The whole variable domain, filled in from reference TRBV9 and TRBJ1-3, reads DSGVTQTPKHLITATGQRVTLRCSPRSGDLSVYWYQQSLDQGLQFLIQYYNGEERAKGNILERFSAQQFPDLHSELNLSSLELGDSALYFCASSVVGGRGNTIYFGEGSWLTVV.

J is TRBJ1-1 and V is TRBV29-1; D possibly corresponds to TRBD1 (6 bases). V lost 6 bases and J lost 1, with 12 bases in between. CDR3 length equals 13 residues. The V gene's germline CDR1 is SQVTM and CDR2 ANQGSEA. In DNA form, the CDR3 reads TGCAGCGTAAACAGGGATGAGAACACTGAAGCTTTCTTT. Encoded protein: CSVNRDENTEAFF.

The genes are TRBV12-3 or TRBV12-4 and TRBJ2-3; no reliable D call. Trimming left V 1 base short and J 5 bases short, with 7 bases between. This CDR3 spans 13 amino acids. The CDR3 DNA is TGTGCCAGCAGTTTAGGAGGCTTAGATACGCAGTATTTT. Its protein product is CASSLGGLDTQYF.

The chain uses TRBV9 and TRBJ2-2, with TRBD2 matching 11 bases. The CDR3 extends over 17 amino acids. CDR1 SGDLS and CDR2 YYNGEE come from the germline V gene. V was pared by 7 bases and J by 6 bases, with 14 bases of the junction left unmatched. The CDR3 here is CASQRGSSGGLAGELFF. CDR3 DNA: TGTGCCAGCCAAAGGGGATCTAGCGGGGGGTTAGCCGGGGAGCTGTTTTTT.

V gene TRBV11-2 combines with J gene TRBJ1-1; TRBD1 might be the D (6 bases). CDR3 length: 13 amino acids. Trimming removed 1 base from V and 7 bases from J, with 10 bases in between. The germline V gene has CDR1 SGHAT and CDR2 FQNNGV. The CDR3 region has the DNA TGTGCCAGCAGCTTAGTCGGACAGCTTGAAGCTTTCTTT. Translated: CASSLVGQLEAFF.

CDR3 nucleotide sequence: TGCAGCGTATGGACAGGGACCTACACCTTC. Its translation is CSVWTGTYTF. This chain uses TRBV29-1 with TRBJ1-2; 8 bases are shared with TRBD1. This CDR3 contains 10 residues. Germline values: CDR1 SQVTM, CDR2 ANQGSEA. J was trimmed by 10 bases and V by 6 bases; bases with no gene match: 4.

The chain couples TRBV10-1 to TRBJ2-2; TRBD1 matches 12 bases. With 2 bases clipped from V and 7 bases from J, the junction kept 2 bases outside the gene matches. There are 15 residues in the CDR3. Germline loops: CDR1 WNHNN, CDR2 SYGVQD (reference sequence). CDR3: CASSEGTGGGGELFF. In nucleotides, the CDR3 is TGCGCCAGCAGTGAGGGGACAGGGGGCGGCGGGGAGCTGTTTTTT.

This chain uses TRBV2 with TRBJ1-2, with D unclear. The CDR3 has 13 residues. Germline CDR1 is SNHLY and CDR2 is FYNNEI. Trimming took off 8 bases at V and 6 bases at J, with 16 bases between the two ends. For the CDR3, the DNA is TGTGCCAGCGGAAACCTTCGGGGTCATGGCTACACCTTC. Protein: CASGNLRGHGYTF.

The rearrangement links TRBV4-1 to TRBJ1-2, with unresolved D. Per the germline V gene, CDR1 is MGHRA and CDR2 is YSYEKL. V shed 0 bases and J shed 8 bases, with 7 bases lying between them. The CDR3 extends over 12 amino acids. The CDR3 loop reads CASSQDRSGYTF. In DNA form, the CDR3 reads TGCGCCAGCAGCCAAGACAGGTCCGGCTACACCTTC.

In its sample, this clone was seen once. The chain couples TRBV12-3 or TRBV12-4 to TRBJ1-2; 7 nucleotides line up with TRBD1. This CDR3 spans 13 amino acids. V shed 6 bases and J 8 bases; nucleotides not matched to a gene: 9. The CDR3 spells CASRETGLLGYTF. CDR3 DNA: TGTGCCAGCAGGGAGACAGGGTTGTTGGGCTACACCTTC.

The gene calls are TRBV7-9 and TRBJ2-3; D not resolved. CDR1 SEHNR and CDR2 FQNEAQ come from the germline V gene (reference sequence). V lost 7 bases, J lost 0 bases, and 14 bases lay in between. The CDR3 has 15 amino acids. The CDR3 spells CASTPPSLSTDTQYF. CDR3 in DNA: TGTGCCAGCACCCCGCCGAGTCTAAGCACAGATACGCAGTATTTT.

The chain joins TRBV10-1 to TRBJ2-1, with 9 bases identical to TRBD1. The CDR3 runs to 20 residues. CDR1 and CDR2 (germline): WNHNN, SYGVQD (reference sequence). The J segment lost 0 bases and the V segment lost 2 bases, leaving 14 bases of the junction unmatched. Written as DNA, the CDR3 is TGCGCCAGCAGTGAGGGGGGCCCGGGACAGGGATTAAGCTCCTACAATGAGCAGTTCTTC. The encoded protein is CASSEGGPGQGLSSYNEQFF.

This chain uses TRBV6-5 with TRBJ1-1, with a possible D match to TRBD1 (5 bases). Trimming pared 7 bases from V and 0 bases from J, leaving 12 bases between. CDR3 length equals 14 residues. Germline V CDR1 and CDR2: MNHEY, SVGAGI. The CDR3, as DNA: TGTGCCAGCACCAAGGACACCATGAACACTGAAGCTTTCTTT. Protein sequence: CASTKDTMNTEAFF.

The chain uses TRBV3-1 (or the pseudogene TRBV3-2) and TRBJ2-3, with 7 bases aligning to TRBD1. Losses at the gene ends were 4 bases for V and 5 bases for J; bases not matched to a gene: 6. Germline lookup yields CDR1 LGHDT and CDR2 YNNKEL (reference sequence). CDR3 size: 14 residues. CDR3 residues: CASSPGPGGDTQYF. The CDR3 DNA sequence: TGTGCCAGCAGCCCGGGACCAGGGGGAGATACGCAGTATTTT.

The J gene is TRBJ1-6, the V gene TRBV3-1 (or the pseudogene TRBV3-2); no clear D gene. Trimming left V 2 bases short and J 9 bases short, with 11 bases between. This CDR3 is built from 14 residues. Germline CDR1 is LGHDT and CDR2 is YNNKEL (reference sequence). The DNA of the CDR3 is TGTGCCAGCAGCCAACAGCGTCATAGTTCACCCCTCCACTTT. Encoded protein: CASSQQRHSSPLHF.

V and J are TRBV2 and TRBJ2-7, with 8 bases lining up with TRBD1. V shed 7 bases and J 2 bases; nucleotides not matched to a gene: 10. This CDR3 is built from 15 residues. The V gene's germline CDR1 is SNHLY and CDR2 FYNNEI. The chain's CDR3 is CASNGDRGIAYEQYF. Written as DNA, the CDR3 is TGTGCCAGCAATGGAGACAGGGGTATCGCCTACGAGCAGTACTTC.

The V call is TRBV21-1, the J call TRBJ2-2; TRBD1 reflects the table's D call only, with no check against the DNA. TRBV21-1 corresponds to a pseudogene. This CDR3 contains 17 residues. Here the CDR3 DNA reads TGTGCCAGCCGCTGCCGGGGACAGGGGGATTACACCGGGGAGCTGTTTTTT. Translation gives CASRCRGQGDYTGELFF.

The chain links TRBV5-1 to TRBJ1-1, with a weak D call TRBD1 (6 bases). Germline values: CDR1 SGHRS, CDR2 YFSETQ. Trimming shortened V by 6 bases and J by 1 base, and 16 bases separated the two germline ends. The CDR3 extends over 15 amino acids. The CDR3 sequence is CASTQTPQGNTEAFF. Written as DNA, the CDR3 is TGCGCCAGCACCCAAACTCCACAGGGGAACACTGAAGCTTTCTTT.

The chain is built from TRBV25-1 and TRBJ2-2; tentative D call: TRBD1 (6 bases). V lost 1 base to trimming and J lost 6 bases, with 15 bases between them. This CDR3 has 16 amino acids. Germline V gives CDR1 MGHDK, CDR2 SYGVNS. The CDR3 reads CASSESLGGQPGELFF. The CDR3 nucleotides are TGTGCCAGCAGTGAATCCTTAGGGGGTCAACCCGGGGAGCTGTTTTTT.

The V and J genes are TRBV5-4 and TRBJ2-3; 9 nucleotides match TRBD2. Trimming took 0 bases from V and 5 from J; bases not matched to a gene: 7. Looked up from germline, CDR1 is SGHNT and CDR2 is YYREEE (reference sequence). The CDR3 is made up of 16 amino acids. CDR3 residues: CASSLVGSGGGDTQYF. CDR3 in DNA: TGTGCCAGCAGCTTGGTTGGTAGCGGGGGAGGAGATACGCAGTATTTT.

This chain joins TRBV7-2 and TRBJ1-2; D uncertain. Germline CDR1 SGHTA, CDR2 FQGNSA. The CDR3 is 14 residues long. Trimming took 5 bases from V and 2 from J, leaving 12 bases between them. The CDR3: CASSDMGSNYGYTF. CDR3 bases: TGTGCCAGCAGCGATATGGGCTCAAACTATGGCTACACCTTC.

This clone occurred many times. The same CDR3 also results from other DNA sequences found in this sample. V and J are TRBV18 and TRBJ1-3; D remains unclear. V was pared by 6 bases and J by 1 base, with 7 bases between. Germline V CDR1 and CDR2: KGHSH, LQKENI. The length of the CDR3 is 13 residues. CDR3 protein: CASSSGSGNTIYF. In DNA form, the CDR3 reads TGTGCCAGCTCGTCGGGGTCTGGAAACACCATATATTTT.

This clone was picked up a small number of times. The genes are TRBV19 and TRBJ1-5, with 9 bases identical to TRBD1. The V gene's germline CDR1 is LNHDA and CDR2 SQIVND (reference sequence). The ends lost 5 bases at V and 2 bases at J; junction bases unmatched: 13. The CDR3 is made up of 18 amino acids. Here the CDR3 DNA reads TGTGCCAGTAGTGCCCCGGACAGGGGATGGGGTGGCAATCAGCCCCAGCATTTT. Its protein is CASSAPDRGWGGNQPQHF.

The rearrangement joins TRBV11-3 to TRBJ1-5, with a tentative D call TRBD1 (6 bases). CDR1 and CDR2 from the germline V gene are SGHNT and YENEEA. CDR3 length equals 15 residues. V was trimmed by 1 base and J by 4 bases, leaving 11 bases between them. This CDR3 reads CASSLVGGLNQPQHF. CDR3 DNA: TGTGCCAGCAGCTTAGTAGGGGGACTAAATCAGCCCCAGCATTTT.

V and J are TRBV27 and TRBJ2-1, with a possible D match to TRBD2 (6 bases). Germline CDR1 reads MNHEY; CDR2 reads SMNVEV (reference sequence). There are 14 residues in the CDR3. Between the trimmed V and J ends, which lost 4 bases and 2 bases, there was a span of 9 bases. The CDR3: CASSSGGAYNEQFF. DNA of the CDR3: TGTGCCAGCAGTTCGGGCGGGGCCTACAATGAGCAGTTCTTC.